One sample yielded the 11 T cell receptor beta chains listed below, sequenced in a study of blood T cell repertoires in COVID-19 (dated by TCRdb to 2018 to 2021). The library was produced with the immunoSEQ multiplex PCR assay. The clones in this table, taken by TCRdb from immuneACCESS, are in-frame only. Not every clone is retained; where verified, under half of the shortfall comes from an unresolved V gene, and the cause of the rest is unknown. The sample table contains more than 90,000 clones; only one count was recorded for 84% of them. Together, the top ten hold approximately 25% of the sample. Sample: peripheral blood. Receptors originate from a human donor in a cohort sampled during active COVID-19.

This chain links TRBV7-3 with TRBJ1-1; 10 bases match TRBD1. Germline CDR1 is SGHTA and CDR2 is FQGTGA. The CDR3 extends over 13 amino acids. Trimming took 5 bases from V and 8 from J; bases not matched to a gene: 5. The CDR3 nucleotides are TGTGCCAGCAGCCGGACAGGGGGGAAAGAAGCTTTCTTT. It is translated as CASSRTGGKEAFF.

V gene TRBV12-3 or TRBV12-4 combines with J gene TRBJ1-2; D might be TRBD1 (5 bases). This CDR3 spans 13 amino acids. V gave up 1 base and J gave up 3 bases, with 6 bases separating them. The CDR3 spells CASSLEGYYGYTF. The DNA of the CDR3 is TGTGCCAGCAGTTTAGAGGGGTACTATGGCTACACCTTC.

The chain carries TRBV7-8 and TRBJ1-1; 7 bases agree with TRBD1. J gave up 1 base and V 5 bases, and 10 bases lay outside the gene matches. The CDR3 consists of 16 residues. The germline V gene has CDR1 SGHVS and CDR2 FQNEAQ. DNA of the CDR3: TGTGCCAGCAGCCCCGAGACAGGGCTTAAGAACACTGAAGCTTTCTTT. It encodes CASSPETGLKNTEAFF.

The J gene is TRBJ2-7, the V gene TRBV19, with 7 bases fitting TRBD1. The CDR3 length is 13 residues. V was clipped by 6 bases and J by 6 bases; unmatched bases: 8. CDR1 and CDR2 (germline): LNHDA, SQIVND (reference sequence). This CDR3 is CASSNTGVSEQYF. DNA of the CDR3: TGTGCCAGTAGCAATACAGGGGTCTCCGAGCAGTACTTC.

V and J are TRBV9 and TRBJ2-3; 9 nucleotides match TRBD2. Unmatched junction bases numbered 15, after V lost 2 bases and J lost 5 bases. The CDR3 totals 18 residues. The germline V gene encodes CDR1 SGDLS and CDR2 YYNGEE. CDR3 nucleotides: TGTGCCAGCAGCGTCCTGAGTAGCGGGAGCCCCGGGGGAGATACGCAGTATTTT. It translates to CASSVLSSGSPGGDTQYF.

This chain joins TRBV2 and TRBJ1-1; 8 bases are shared with TRBD1. CDR3 length equals 12 residues. Germline CDR1 SNHLY, CDR2 FYNNEI. The V and J ends lost 6 bases and 8 bases, in that order; junction bases with no gene match: 5. As DNA, the CDR3 is TGTGCCAGCAGCGGACAGGGAATCGAAGCTTTCTTT. It is translated as CASSGQGIEAFF.

The rearrangement uses TRBV11-2 and TRBJ1-1; D perhaps matches TRBD1 (5 bases). From germline, CDR1 is SGHAT and CDR2 FQNNGV. The V gene lost 5 bases and the J gene lost 4 bases, with 11 bases spanning the gap. The CDR3 runs to 13 residues. CDR3 sequence reads: CASSAQVITEAFF. The CDR3 region has the DNA TGTGCCAGCAGCGCACAGGTTATCACTGAAGCTTTCTTT.

This chain joins TRBV28 and TRBJ1-2; D remains unclear. The CDR3 consists of 14 residues. Germline CDR1 MDHEN, CDR2 SYDVKM. Deletions cut 8 bases from V and 0 bases from J, with 13 bases between. CDR3 nucleotides: TGTGCCAGCTCTAGGCCCTCAACTAACTATGGCTACACCTTC. This gives the protein CASSRPSTNYGYTF.

This rearrangement joins TRBV6-5 to TRBJ1-3, with TRBD1 identical over 9 bases. With V trimmed by 6 bases and J by 1 base, 4 bases remained unmatched. CDR1 is MNHEY and CDR2 is SVGAGI in the germline V gene. The CDR3 is 15 residues long. CDR3 DNA: TGTGCCAGCAGCCAGGACAGGGGTTCTGGAAACACCATATATTTT. This sequence encodes CASSQDRGSGNTIYF.

The chain has TRBV7-9 and TRBJ1-2, with D tentatively TRBD1 (5 bases). CDR1 SEHNR and CDR2 FQNEAQ come from the germline V gene (reference sequence). With 3 bases removed from V and 7 bases from J, the gap between germline ends came to 18 bases. This CDR3 is 15 amino acids long. The CDR3 reads CASSLGRVTDGGYTF. In nucleotides, the CDR3 is TGTGCCAGCAGCTTGGGTAGGGTGACAGATGGTGGCTACACCTTC.

This chain connects TRBV7-9 to TRBJ1-1; 8 nucleotides match TRBD1. Germline-derived CDR1 and CDR2 are SEHNR and FQNEAQ (reference sequence). The CDR3 spans 15 residues. V lost 4 bases to trimming and J lost 0 bases; unmatched junction nucleotides: 4. In DNA form, the CDR3 reads TGTGCCAGCAGCTGGACGGGACAGGTGAACACTGAAGCTTTCTTT. It yields the protein CASSWTGQVNTEAFF.